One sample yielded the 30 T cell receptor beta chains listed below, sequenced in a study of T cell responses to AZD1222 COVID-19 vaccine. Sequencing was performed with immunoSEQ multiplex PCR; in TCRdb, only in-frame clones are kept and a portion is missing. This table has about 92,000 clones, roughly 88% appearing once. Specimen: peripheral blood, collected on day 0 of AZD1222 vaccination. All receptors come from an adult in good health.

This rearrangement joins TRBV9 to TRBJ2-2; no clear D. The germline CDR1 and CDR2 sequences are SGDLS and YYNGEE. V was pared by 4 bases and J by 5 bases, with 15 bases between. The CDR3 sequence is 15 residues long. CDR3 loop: CASSSGSDGTGELFF. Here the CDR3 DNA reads TGTGCCAGCAGCTCCGGATCGGACGGTACCGGGGAGCTGTTTTTT.

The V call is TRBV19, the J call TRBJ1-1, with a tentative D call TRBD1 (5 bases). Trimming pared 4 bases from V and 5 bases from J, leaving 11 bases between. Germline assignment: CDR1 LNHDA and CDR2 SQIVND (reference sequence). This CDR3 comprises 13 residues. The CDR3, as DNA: TGTGCCAGTAGTACCCTTCAGGGTACTGAAGCTTTCTTT. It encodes CASSTLQGTEAFF.

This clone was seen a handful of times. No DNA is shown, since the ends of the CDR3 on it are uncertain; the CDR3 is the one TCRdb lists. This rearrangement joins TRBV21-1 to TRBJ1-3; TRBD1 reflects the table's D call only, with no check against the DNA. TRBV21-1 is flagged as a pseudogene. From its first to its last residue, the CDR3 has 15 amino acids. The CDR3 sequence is CASSKPWAGGNTIYF.

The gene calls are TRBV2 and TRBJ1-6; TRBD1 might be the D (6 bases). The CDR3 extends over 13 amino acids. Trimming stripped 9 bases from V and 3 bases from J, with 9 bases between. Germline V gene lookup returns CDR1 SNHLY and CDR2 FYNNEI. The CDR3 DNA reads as TGTGCCAGTAGGACAGACTATAATTCACCCCTCCACTTT. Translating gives CASRTDYNSPLHF.

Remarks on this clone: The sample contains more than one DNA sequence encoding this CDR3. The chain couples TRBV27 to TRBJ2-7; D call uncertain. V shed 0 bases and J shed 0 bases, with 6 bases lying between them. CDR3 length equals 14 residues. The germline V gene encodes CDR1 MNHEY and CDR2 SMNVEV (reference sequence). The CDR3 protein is CASSLSGVSYEQYF. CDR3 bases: TGTGCCAGCAGTTTATCGGGCGTCTCCTACGAGCAGTACTTC.

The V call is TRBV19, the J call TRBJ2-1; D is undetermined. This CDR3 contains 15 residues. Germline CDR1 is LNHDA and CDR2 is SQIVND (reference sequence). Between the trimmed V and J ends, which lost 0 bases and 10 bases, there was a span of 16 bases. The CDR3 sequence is CASSIDRKGLKEQFF. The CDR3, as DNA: TGTGCCAGTAGTATAGATCGGAAGGGTCTCAAGGAGCAGTTCTTC.

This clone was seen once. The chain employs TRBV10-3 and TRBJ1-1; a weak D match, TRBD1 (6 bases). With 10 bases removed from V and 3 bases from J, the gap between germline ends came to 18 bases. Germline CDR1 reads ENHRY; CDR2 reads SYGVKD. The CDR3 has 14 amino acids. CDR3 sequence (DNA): TGTGCCACGACCCCCGGGACAAGCTACACTGAAGCTTTCTTT. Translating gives CATTPGTSYTEAFF.

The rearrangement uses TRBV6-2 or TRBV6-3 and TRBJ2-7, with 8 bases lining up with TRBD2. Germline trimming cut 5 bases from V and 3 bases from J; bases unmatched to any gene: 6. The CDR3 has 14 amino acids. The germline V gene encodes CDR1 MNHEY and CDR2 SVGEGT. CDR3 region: CASSKGTRNYEQYF. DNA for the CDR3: TGTGCCAGCAGTAAGGGGACTAGAAACTACGAGCAGTACTTC.

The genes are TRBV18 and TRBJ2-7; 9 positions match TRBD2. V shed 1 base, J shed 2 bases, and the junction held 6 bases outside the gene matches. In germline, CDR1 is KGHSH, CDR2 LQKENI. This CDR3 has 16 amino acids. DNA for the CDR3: TGTGCCAGCTCACCACGGAAGACTAGCGGTGCCTACGAGCAGTACTTC. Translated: CASSPRKTSGAYEQYF.

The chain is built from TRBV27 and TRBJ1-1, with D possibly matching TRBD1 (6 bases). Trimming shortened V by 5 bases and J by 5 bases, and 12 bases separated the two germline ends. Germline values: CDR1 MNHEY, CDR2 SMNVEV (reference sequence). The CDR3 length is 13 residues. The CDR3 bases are TGTGCCAGCAGTACCTTCAGGGGTACTGAAGCTTTCTTT. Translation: CASSTFRGTEAFF.

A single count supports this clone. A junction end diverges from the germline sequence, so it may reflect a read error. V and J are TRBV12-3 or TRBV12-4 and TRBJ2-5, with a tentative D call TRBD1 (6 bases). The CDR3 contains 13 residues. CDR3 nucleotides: TGTGCCAGCAGTCTAGCAGGGGTAGAGACCCAGTACTTC. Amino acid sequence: CASSLAGVETQYF.

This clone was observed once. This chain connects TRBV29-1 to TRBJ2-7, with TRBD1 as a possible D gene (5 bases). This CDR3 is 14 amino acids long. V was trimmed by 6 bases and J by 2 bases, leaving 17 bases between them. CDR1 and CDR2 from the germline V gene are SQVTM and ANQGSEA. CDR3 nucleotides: TGCAGCGTCCGACCGGCAGGGTCCCCCTACGAGCAGTACTTC. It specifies CSVRPAGSPYEQYF.

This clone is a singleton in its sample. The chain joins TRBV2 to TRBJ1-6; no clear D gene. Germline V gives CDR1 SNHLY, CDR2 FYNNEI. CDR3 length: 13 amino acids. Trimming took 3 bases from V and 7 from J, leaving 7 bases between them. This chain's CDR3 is CASSEVGNSPLHF. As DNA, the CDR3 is TGTGCCAGCAGTGAGGTCGGAAATTCACCCCTCCACTTT. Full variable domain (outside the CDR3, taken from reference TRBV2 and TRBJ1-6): EPEVTQTPSHQVTQMGQEVILRCVPISNHLYFYWYRQILGQKVEFLVSFYNNEISEKSEIFDDQFSVERPDGSNFTLKIRSTKLEDSAMYFCASSEVGNSPLHFGNGTRLTVT.

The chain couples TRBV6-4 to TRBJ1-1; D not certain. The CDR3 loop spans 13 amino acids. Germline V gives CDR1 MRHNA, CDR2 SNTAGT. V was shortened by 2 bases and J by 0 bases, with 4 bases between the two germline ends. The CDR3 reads CASSDHMNTEAFF. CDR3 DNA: TGTGCCAGCAGTGACCATATGAACACTGAAGCTTTCTTT.

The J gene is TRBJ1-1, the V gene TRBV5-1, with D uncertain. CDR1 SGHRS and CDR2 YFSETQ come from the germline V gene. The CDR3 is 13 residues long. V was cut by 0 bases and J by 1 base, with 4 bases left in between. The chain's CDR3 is CASSLVANTEAFF. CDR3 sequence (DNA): TGCGCCAGCAGCTTGGTGGCGAACACTGAAGCTTTCTTT. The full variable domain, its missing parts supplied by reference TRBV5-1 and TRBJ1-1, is KAGVTQTPRYLIKTRGQQVTLSCSPISGHRSVSWYQQTPGQGLQFLFEYFSETQRNKGNFPGRFSGRQFSNSRSEMNVSTLELGDSALYLCASSLVANTEAFFGQGTRLTVV.

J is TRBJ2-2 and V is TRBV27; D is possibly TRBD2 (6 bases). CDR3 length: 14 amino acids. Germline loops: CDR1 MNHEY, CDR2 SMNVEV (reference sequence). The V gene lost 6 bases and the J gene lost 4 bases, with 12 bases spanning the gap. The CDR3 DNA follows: TGTGCCAGCAGGTCCAGCGGGCCCACCGGGGAGCTGTTTTTT. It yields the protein CASRSSGPTGELFF.

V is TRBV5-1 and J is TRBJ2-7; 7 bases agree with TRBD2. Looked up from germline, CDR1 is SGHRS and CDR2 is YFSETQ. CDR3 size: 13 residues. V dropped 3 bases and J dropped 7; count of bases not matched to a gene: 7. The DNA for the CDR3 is TGCGCCAGCAGCTCGGGGAGGGCAGGGGAGCAGTACTTC. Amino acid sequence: CASSSGRAGEQYF. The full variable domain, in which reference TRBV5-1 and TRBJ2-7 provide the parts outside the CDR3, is KAGVTQTPRYLIKTRGQQVTLSCSPISGHRSVSWYQQTPGQGLQFLFEYFSETQRNKGNFPGRFSGRQFSNSRSEMNVSTLELGDSALYLCASSSGRAGEQYFGPGTRLTVT.

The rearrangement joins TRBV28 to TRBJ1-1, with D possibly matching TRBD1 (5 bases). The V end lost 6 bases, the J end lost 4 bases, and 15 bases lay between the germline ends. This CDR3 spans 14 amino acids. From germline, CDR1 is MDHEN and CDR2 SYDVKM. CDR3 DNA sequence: TGTGCCAGCAGCCCCCGCCCAGGGCCCACTGAAGCTTTCTTT. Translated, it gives CASSPRPGPTEAFF.

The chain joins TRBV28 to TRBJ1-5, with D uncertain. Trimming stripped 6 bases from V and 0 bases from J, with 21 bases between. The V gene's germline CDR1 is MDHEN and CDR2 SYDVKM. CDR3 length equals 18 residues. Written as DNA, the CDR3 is TGTGCCAGCAGCTCTTGGGGTAAATACGAGTATAGCAATCAGCCCCAGCATTTT. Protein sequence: CASSSWGKYEYSNQPQHF. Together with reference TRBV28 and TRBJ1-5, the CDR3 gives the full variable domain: DVKVTQSSRYLVKRTGEKVFLECVQDMDHENMFWYRQDPGLGLRLIYFSYDVKMKEKGDIPEGYSVSREKKERFSLILESASTNQTSMYLCASSSWGKYEYSNQPQHFGDGTRLSIL.

CDR3: CASSQERTGRSGTNSPLHF. Written as DNA, the CDR3 is TGTGCCAGCAGCCAAGAAAGGACAGGGCGATCCGGTACTAATTCACCCCTCCACTTT. V and J are TRBV4-2 and TRBJ1-6; 8 bases are shared with TRBD1. There are 19 residues in the CDR3. Germline CDR1 is LGHNA and CDR2 is YNFKEQ. The ends lost 0 bases at V and 6 bases at J; junction bases unmatched: 13.

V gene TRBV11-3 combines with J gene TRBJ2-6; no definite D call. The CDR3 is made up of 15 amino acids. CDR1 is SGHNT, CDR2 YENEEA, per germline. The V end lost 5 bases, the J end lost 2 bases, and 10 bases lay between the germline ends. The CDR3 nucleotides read TGTGCCAGCAGCACTGGGTGGCCTGGGGCCAACGTCCTGACTTTC. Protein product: CASSTGWPGANVLTF.

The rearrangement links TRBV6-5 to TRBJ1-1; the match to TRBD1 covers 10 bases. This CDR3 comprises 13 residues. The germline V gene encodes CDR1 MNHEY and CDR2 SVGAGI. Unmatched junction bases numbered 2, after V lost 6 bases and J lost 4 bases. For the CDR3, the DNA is TGTGCCAGCAGGACAGGGGGCTCCACTGAAGCTTTCTTT. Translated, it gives CASRTGGSTEAFF.

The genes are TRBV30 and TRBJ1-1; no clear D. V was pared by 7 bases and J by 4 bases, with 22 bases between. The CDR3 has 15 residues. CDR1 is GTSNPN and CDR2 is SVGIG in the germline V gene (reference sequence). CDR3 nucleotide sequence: TGTGCCTTGCTTATACCGGGCTCCCTAGGCACTGAAGCTTTCTTT. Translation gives CALLIPGSLGTEAFF.

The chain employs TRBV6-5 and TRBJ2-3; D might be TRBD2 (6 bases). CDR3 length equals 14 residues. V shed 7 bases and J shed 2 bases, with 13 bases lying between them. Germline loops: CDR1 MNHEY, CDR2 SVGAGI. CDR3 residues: CASTWGGNTDTQYF. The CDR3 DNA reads TGTGCCAGCACCTGGGGCGGGAACACAGATACGCAGTATTTT.

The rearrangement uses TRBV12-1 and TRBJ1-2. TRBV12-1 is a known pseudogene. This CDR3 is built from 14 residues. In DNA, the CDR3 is TGTGCCAGCAGCGCAGACACTAGGAAGGAGGGCTACACCTTC. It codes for CASSADTRKEGYTF.

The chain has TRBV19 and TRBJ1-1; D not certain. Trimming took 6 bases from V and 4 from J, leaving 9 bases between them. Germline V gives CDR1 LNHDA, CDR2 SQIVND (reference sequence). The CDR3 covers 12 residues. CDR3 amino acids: CASRTGITEAFF. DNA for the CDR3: TGTGCCAGTAGAACGGGGATCACTGAAGCTTTCTTT. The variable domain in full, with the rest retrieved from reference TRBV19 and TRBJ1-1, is DGGITQSPKYLFRKEGQNVTLSCEQNLNHDAMYWYRQDPGQGLRLIYYSQIVNDFQKGDIAEGYSVSREKKESFPLTVTSAQKNPTAFYLCASRTGITEAFFGQGTRLTVV.

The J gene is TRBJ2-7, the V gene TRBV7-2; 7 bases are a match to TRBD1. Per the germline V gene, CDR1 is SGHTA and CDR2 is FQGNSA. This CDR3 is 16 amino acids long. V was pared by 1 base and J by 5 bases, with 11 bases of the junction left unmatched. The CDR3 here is CASSLEGRGLKDEQYF. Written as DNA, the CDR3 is TGTGCCAGCAGCTTAGAAGGAAGGGGGCTGAAAGACGAGCAGTACTTC.

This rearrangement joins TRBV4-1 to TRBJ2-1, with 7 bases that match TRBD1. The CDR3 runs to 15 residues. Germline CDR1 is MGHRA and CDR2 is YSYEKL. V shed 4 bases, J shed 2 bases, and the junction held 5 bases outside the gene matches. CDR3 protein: CASSRRQGPYNEQFF. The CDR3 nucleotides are TGCGCCAGCAGCCGCAGACAGGGACCCTACAATGAGCAGTTCTTC.

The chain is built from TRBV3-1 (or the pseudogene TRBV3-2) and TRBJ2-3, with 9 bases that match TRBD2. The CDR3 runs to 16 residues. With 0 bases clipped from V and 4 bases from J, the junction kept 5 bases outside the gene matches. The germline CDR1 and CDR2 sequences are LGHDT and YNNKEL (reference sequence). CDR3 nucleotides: TGTGCCAGCAGCCAAGATTTTAGCGGGAGTCCAGATACGCAGTATTTT. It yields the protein CASSQDFSGSPDTQYF.

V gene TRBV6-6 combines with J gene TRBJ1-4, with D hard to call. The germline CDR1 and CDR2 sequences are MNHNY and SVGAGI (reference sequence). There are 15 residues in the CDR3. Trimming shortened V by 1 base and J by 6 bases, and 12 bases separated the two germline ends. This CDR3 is CASSYYLGRDEKLFF. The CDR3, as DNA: TGTGCCAGCAGTTACTATCTGGGTAGGGATGAAAAACTGTTTTTT.